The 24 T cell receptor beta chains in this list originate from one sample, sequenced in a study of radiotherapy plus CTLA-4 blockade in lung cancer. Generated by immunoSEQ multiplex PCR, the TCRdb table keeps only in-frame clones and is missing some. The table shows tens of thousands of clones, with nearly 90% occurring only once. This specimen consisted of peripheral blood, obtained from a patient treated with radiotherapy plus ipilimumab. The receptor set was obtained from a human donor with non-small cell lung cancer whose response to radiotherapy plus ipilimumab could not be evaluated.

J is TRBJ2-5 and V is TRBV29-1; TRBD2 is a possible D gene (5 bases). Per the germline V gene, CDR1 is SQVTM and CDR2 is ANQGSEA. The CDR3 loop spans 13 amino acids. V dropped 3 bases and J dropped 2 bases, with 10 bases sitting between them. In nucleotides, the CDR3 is TGCAGCGTTGAGGGAGACACACAAGAGACCCAGTACTTC. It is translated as CSVEGDTQETQYF.

CDR3 region: CASSLGTAQETQYF. The CDR3 nucleotides are TGTGCCAGCAGCTTGGGGACAGCTCAAGAGACCCAGTACTTC. The rearrangement links TRBV5-4 to TRBJ2-5, with a possible D match to TRBD1 (6 bases). V was trimmed by 0 bases and J by 2 bases, leaving 8 bases between them. This CDR3 spans 14 amino acids. Germline CDR1 SGHNT, CDR2 YYREEE (reference sequence).

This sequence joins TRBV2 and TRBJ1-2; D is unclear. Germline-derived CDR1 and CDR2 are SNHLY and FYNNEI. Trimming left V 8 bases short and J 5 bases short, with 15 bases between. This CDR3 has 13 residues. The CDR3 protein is CASSNWEIYGYTF. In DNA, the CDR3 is TGTGCCAGCTCTAATTGGGAGATTTATGGCTACACCTTC.

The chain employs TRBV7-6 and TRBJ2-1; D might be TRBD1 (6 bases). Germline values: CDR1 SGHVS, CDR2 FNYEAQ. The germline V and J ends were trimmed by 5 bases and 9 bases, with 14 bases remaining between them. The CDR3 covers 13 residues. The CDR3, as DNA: TGTGCCAGCAGCCCCGGGACACCCAGTGAGCAGTTCTTC. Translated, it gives CASSPGTPSEQFF.

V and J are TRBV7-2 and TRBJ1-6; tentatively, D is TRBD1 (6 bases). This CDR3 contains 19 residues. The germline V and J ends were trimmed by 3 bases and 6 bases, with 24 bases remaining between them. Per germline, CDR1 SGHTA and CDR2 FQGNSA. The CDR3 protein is CASSFPLSGRGSSNSPLHF. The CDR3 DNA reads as TGTGCCAGCAGCTTCCCCCTATCGGGGAGGGGGTCTTCTAATTCACCCCTCCACTTT.

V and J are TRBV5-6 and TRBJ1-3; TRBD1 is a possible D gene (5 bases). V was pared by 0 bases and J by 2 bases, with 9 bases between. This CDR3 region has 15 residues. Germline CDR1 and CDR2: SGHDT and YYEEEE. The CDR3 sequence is CASSLGGDPGNTIYF. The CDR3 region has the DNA TGTGCCAGCAGCTTGGGGGGGGATCCTGGAAACACCATATATTTT.

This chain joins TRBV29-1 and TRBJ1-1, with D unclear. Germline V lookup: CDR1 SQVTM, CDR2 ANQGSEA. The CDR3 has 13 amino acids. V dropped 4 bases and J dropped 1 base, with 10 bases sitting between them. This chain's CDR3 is CSVVSETNTEAFF. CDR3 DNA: TGCAGCGTTGTTTCGGAGACGAACACTGAAGCTTTCTTT.

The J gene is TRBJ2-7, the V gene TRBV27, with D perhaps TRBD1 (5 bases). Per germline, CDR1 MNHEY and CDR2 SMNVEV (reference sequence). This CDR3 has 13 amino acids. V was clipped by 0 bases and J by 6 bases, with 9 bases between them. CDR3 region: CASSLSPRAEQYF. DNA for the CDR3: TGTGCCAGCAGTTTATCCCCCAGGGCCGAGCAGTACTTC.

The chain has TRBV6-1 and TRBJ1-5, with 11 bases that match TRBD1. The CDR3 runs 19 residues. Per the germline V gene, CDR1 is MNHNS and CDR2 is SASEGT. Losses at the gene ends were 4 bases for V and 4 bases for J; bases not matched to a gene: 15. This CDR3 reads CASSGLSPGQGGGNQPQHF. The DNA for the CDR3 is TGTGCCAGCAGTGGCCTTTCCCCGGGACAGGGGGGGGGTAATCAGCCCCAGCATTTT.

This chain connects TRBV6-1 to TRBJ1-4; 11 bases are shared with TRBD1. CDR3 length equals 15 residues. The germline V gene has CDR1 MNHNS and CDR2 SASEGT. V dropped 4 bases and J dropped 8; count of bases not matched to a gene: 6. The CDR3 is CASSGRTGGREKLFF. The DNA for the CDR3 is TGTGCCAGCAGTGGCCGGACAGGGGGCAGGGAAAAACTGTTTTTT.

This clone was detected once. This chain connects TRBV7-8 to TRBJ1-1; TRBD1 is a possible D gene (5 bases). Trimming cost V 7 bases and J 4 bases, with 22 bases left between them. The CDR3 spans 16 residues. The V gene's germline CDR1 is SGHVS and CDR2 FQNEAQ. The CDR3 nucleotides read TGTGCCAGCACCCCCTTGGTTTGGGGGGTTTCCACTGAAGCTTTCTTT. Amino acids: CASTPLVWGVSTEAFF.

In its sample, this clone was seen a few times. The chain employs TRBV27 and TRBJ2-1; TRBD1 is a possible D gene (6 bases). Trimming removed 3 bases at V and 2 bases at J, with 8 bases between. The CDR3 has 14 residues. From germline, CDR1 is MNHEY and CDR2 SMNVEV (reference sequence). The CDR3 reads CASSFRDTYNEQFF. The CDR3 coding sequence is TGTGCCAGCAGTTTTAGGGACACCTACAATGAGCAGTTCTTC.

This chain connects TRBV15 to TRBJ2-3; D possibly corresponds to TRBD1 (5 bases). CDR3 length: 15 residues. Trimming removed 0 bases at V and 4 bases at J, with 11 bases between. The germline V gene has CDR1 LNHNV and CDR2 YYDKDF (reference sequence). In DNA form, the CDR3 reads TGTGCCACCAGCAGAGATCAGCCAGGGCCAGATACGCAGTATTTT. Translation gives CATSRDQPGPDTQYF.

CDR3 residues: CASSLGYMWQFF. CDR3 nucleotide sequence: TGTGCCAGCAGCTTAGGTTACATGTGGCAGTTCTTC. The J gene is TRBJ2-1, the V gene TRBV11-2; D is unclear. The CDR3 length is 12 residues. Trimming left V 1 base short and J 12 bases short, with 10 bases between. CDR1 and CDR2 (germline): SGHAT, FQNNGV.

The CDR3 protein is CASSSQQGAGEKLFF. The CDR3 coding sequence is TGTGCCAGCAGCTCGCAGCAGGGGGCGGGGGAAAAACTGTTTTTT. The gene calls are TRBV7-2 and TRBJ1-4, with 8 bases identical to TRBD1. With V trimmed by 4 bases and J by 8 bases, 9 bases remained unmatched. The CDR3 runs to 15 residues. Germline CDR1 SGHTA, CDR2 FQGNSA.

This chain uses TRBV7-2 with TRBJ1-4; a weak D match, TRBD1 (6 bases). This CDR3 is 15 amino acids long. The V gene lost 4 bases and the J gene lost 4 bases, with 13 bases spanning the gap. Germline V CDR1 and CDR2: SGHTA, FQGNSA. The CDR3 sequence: CASSWTAALNEKLFF. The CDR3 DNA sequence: TGTGCCAGCAGCTGGACAGCGGCTCTTAATGAAAAACTGTTTTTT.

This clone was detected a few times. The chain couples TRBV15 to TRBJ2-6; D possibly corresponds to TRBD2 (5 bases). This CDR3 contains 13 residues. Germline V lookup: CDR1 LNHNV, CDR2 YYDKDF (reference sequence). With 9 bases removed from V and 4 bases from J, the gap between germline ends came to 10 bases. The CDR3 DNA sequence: TGTGCCACAAGAAGGAGGGGGGCCAACGTCCTGACTTTC. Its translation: CATRRRGANVLTF.

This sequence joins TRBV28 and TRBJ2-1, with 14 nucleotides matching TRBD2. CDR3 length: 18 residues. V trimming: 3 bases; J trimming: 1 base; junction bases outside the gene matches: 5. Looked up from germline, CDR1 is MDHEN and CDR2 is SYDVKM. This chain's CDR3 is CASSFGLAGGLSYNEQFF. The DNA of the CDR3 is TGTGCCAGCAGTTTCGGACTAGCGGGAGGCTTGTCCTACAATGAGCAGTTCTTC. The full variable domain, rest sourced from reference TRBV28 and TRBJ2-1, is DVKVTQSSRYLVKRTGEKVFLECVQDMDHENMFWYRQDPGLGLRLIYFSYDVKMKEKGDIPEGYSVSREKKERFSLILESASTNQTSMYLCASSFGLAGGLSYNEQFFGPGTRLTVL.

The CDR3 sequence is CAWSPGLAGTDYEQYF. The CDR3 DNA follows: TGTGCCTGGAGCCCCGGGCTAGCGGGAACTGACTACGAGCAGTACTTC. The rearrangement uses TRBV30 and TRBJ2-7, with 9 bases aligning to TRBD2. The CDR3 loop spans 16 amino acids. J gave up 3 bases and V 3 bases, and 12 bases lay outside the gene matches. Germline CDR1 GTSNPN, CDR2 SVGIG (reference sequence).

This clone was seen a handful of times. The CDR3 bases are TGCGCCAGCAGCCAAGATGCTCGGGGGAGGGGCACCGGGGAGCTGTTTTTT. It specifies CASSQDARGRGTGELFF. The V gene is TRBV4-3, the J gene TRBJ2-2, with TRBD2 matching 7 bases. The germline V gene encodes CDR1 LGHNA and CDR2 YSLEER. Trimming at V came to 0 bases and at J to 4 bases, leaving 8 bases not matched to a gene. The CDR3 is made up of 17 amino acids.

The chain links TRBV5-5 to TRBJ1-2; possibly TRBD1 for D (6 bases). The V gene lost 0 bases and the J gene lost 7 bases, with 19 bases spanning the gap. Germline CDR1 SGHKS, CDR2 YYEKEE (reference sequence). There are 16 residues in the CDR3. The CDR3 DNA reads TGTGCCAGCAGCTTGGCGTGGCCCCTGGGGGCGAGTGGCTACACCTTC. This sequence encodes CASSLAWPLGASGYTF.

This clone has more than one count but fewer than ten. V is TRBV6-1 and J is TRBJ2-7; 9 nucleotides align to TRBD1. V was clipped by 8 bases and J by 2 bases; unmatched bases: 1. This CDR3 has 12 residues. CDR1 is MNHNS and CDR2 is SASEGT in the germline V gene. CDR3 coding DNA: TGTGCCAGCGACAGGGGGACCTACGAGCAGTACTTC. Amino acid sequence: CASDRGTYEQYF.

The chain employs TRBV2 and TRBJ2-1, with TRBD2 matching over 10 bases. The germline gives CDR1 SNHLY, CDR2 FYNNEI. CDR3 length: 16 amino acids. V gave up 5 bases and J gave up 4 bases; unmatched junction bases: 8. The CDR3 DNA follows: TGTGCCAGCAGTACGCGACTAGCGGGTATTTACAATGAGCAGTTCTTC. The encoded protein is CASSTRLAGIYNEQFF.

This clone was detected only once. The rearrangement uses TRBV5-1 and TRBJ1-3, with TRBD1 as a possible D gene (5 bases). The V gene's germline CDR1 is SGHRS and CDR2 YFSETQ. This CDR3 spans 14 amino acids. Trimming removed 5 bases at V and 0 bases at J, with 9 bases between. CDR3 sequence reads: CASSDSPSGNTIYF. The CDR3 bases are TGCGCCAGCAGTGACAGCCCCTCTGGAAACACCATATATTTT. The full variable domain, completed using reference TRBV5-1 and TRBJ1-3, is KAGVTQTPRYLIKTRGQQVTLSCSPISGHRSVSWYQQTPGQGLQFLFEYFSETQRNKGNFPGRFSGRQFSNSRSEMNVSTLELGDSALYLCASSDSPSGNTIYFGEGSWLTVV.